This T cell receptor beta chain was obtained from a study of siplizumab effects on memory and regulatory T cells. Study conclusions and caveats: The Treg-derived share of mappable alloreactive CD4+ clones averaged about 69% with siplizumab and 26.9% in controls. Naive T cells looked more diverse than memory cells, and they looked like major contributors to the alloresponse. Solely a minor proportion of alloreactive clones could be assigned to unstimulated subsets.

V lost 4 bases, J lost 0 bases, and 12 bases lay in between. Germline V CDR1 and CDR2: LGHNA, YSLEER. CDR3 length equals 15 residues. In the case of this clone: What it recognizes is unknown.

Measured with immunoSEQ multiplex PCR; TCRdb has only the in-frame clones, and not every one. The profile shows approximately 100,000 clones, 80% to 95% of them singletons. V usage is TRBV4-3 and J usage is TRBJ1-1; D possibly corresponds to TRBD1 (5 bases). The sequenced material came from non-Treg CD4+ T cells sorted from blood. The TCR was taken from a human donor in good health. The CDR3 here is CASSLEVGVNTEAFF. In DNA form, the CDR3 reads TGCGCCAGCAGCCTCGAGGTAGGGGTGAACACTGAAGCTTTCTTT.